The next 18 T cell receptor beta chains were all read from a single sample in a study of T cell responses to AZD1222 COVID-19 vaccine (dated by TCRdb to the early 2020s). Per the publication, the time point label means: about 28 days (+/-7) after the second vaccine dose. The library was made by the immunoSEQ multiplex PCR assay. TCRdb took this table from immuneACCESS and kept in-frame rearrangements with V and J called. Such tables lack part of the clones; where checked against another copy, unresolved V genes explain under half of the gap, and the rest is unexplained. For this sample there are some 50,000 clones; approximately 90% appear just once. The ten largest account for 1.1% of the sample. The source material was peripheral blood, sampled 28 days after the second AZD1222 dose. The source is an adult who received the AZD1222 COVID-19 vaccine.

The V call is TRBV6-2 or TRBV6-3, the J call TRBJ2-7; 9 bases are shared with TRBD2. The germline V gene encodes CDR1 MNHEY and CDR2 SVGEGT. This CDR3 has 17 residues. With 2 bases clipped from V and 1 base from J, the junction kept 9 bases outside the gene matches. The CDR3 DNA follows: TGTGCCAGCAGTTACAAGGGCCTAGCGGGATTATCCTACGAGCAGTACTTC. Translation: CASSYKGLAGLSYEQYF.

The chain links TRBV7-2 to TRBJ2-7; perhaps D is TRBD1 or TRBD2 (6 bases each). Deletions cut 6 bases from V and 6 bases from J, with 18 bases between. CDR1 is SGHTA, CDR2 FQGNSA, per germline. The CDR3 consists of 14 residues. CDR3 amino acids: CASRSGGSTSEQYF. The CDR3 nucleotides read TGTGCCAGCAGGAGTGGGGGCTCGACTAGCGAGCAGTACTTC.

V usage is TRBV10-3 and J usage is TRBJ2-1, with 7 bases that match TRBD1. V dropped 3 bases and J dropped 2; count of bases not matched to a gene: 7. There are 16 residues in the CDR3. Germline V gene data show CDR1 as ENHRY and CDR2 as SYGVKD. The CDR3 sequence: CAISDPGQVAYNEQFF. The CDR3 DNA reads TGTGCCATCAGTGACCCCGGACAGGTTGCCTACAATGAGCAGTTCTTC.

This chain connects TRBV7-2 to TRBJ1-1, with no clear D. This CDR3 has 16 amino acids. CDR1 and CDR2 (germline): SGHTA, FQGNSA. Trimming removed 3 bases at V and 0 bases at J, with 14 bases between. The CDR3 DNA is TGTGCCAGCAGCTTGGGGTTGATTGGGGTGAACACTGAAGCTTTCTTT. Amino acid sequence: CASSLGLIGVNTEAFF.

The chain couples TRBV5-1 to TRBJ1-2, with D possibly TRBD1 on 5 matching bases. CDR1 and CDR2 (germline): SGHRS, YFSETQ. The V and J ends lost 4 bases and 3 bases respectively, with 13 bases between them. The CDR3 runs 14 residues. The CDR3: CASSPEGVHYGYTF. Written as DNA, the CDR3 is TGCGCCAGCAGCCCTGAAGGGGTCCACTATGGCTACACCTTC.

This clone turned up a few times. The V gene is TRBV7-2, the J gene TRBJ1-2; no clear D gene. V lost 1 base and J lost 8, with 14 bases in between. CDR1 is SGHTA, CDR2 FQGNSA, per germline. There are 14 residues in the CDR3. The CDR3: CASSLEGAGLGYTF. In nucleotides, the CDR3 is TGTGCCAGCAGCTTAGAGGGAGCTGGGCTCGGCTACACCTTC.

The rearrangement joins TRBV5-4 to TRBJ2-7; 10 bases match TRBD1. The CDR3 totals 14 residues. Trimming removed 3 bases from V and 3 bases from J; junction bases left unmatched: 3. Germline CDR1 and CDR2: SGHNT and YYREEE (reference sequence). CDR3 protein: CASSSTGGHYEQYF. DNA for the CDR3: TGTGCCAGCAGCTCGACAGGGGGCCACTACGAGCAGTACTTC.

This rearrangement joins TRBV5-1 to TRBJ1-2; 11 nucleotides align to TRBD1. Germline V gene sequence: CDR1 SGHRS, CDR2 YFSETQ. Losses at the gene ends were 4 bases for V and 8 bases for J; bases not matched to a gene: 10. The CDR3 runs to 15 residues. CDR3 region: CASSTTGTGGTGYTF. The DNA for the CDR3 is TGCGCCAGCAGCACCACCGGGACAGGGGGGACCGGCTACACCTTC.

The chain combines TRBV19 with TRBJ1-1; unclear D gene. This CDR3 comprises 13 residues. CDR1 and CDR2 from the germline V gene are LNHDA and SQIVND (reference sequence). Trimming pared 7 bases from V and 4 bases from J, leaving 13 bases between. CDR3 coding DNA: TGTGCCAGTACCCCGGGCCTAGGCACTGAAGCTTTCTTT. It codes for CASTPGLGTEAFF.

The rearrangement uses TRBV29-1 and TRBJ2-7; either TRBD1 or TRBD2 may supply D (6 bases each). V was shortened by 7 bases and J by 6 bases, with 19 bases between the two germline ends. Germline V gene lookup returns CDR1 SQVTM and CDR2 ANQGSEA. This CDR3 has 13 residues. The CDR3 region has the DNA TGCAGCGCCGGACCGGGGGCTAGTGGCGAGCAGTACTTC. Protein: CSAGPGASGEQYF.

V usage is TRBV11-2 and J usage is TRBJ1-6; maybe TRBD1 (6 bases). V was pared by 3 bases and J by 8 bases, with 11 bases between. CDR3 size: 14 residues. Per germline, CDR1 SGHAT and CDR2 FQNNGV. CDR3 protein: CASSFGGSDSPLHF. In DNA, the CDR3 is TGTGCCAGCAGCTTCGGGGGCTCGGATTCACCCCTCCACTTT.

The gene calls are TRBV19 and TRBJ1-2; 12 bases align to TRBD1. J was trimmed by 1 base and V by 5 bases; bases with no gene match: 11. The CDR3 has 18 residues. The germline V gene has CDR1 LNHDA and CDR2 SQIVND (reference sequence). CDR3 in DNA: TGTGCCAGTAGTTCCCCCCGGGACAGGGGGCGCGATAACTATGGCTACACCTTC. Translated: CASSSPRDRGRDNYGYTF.

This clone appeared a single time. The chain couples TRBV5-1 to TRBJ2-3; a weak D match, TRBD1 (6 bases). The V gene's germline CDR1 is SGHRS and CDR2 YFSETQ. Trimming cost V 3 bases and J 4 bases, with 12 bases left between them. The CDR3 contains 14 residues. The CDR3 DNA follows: TGCGCCAGCAGCTCGGACAGCCAGGCAGATACGCAGTATTTT. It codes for CASSSDSQADTQYF.

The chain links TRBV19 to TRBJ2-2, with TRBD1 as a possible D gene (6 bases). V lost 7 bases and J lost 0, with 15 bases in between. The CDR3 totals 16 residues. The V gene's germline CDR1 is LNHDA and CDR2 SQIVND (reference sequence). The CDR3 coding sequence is TGTGCCAGTACTGCCTCGGACAGAACGAACACCGGGGAGCTGTTTTTT. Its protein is CASTASDRTNTGELFF.

The CDR3 DNA reads TGTGCCAGCAGCTTGTTTAGCGGGATAACCTACAATGAGCAGTTCTTC. Its protein is CASSLFSGITYNEQFF. The rearrangement uses TRBV5-5 and TRBJ2-1, with 8 bases lining up with TRBD2. The CDR3 loop spans 16 amino acids. CDR1 SGHKS and CDR2 YYEKEE come from the germline V gene (reference sequence). The J segment lost 2 bases and the V segment lost 1 base, leaving 5 bases of the junction unmatched.

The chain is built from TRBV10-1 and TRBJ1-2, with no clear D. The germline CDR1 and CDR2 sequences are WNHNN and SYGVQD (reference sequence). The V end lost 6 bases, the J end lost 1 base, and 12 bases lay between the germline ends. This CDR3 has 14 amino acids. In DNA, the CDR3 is TGCGCCAGCAGCCCCTCCGGGGTTAACTATGGCTACACCTTC. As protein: CASSPSGVNYGYTF.

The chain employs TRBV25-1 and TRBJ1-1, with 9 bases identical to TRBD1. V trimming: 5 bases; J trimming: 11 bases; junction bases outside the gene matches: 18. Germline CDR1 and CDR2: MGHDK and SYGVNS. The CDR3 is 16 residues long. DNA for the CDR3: TGTGCCAGCAGTCAAAAGTACAGGGGGCTTCGGTCCTACGCTTTCTTT. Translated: CASSQKYRGLRSYAFF.

The CDR3 region is CASSRTGRTYEQYF. CDR3 nucleotide sequence: TGCGCCAGCAGCCGGACAGGGCGGACCTACGAGCAGTACTTC. The V and J genes are TRBV5-1 and TRBJ2-7, with 8 bases fitting TRBD1. V trimming: 4 bases; J trimming: 2 bases; junction bases outside the gene matches: 5. Germline values: CDR1 SGHRS, CDR2 YFSETQ. This CDR3 is 14 amino acids long.